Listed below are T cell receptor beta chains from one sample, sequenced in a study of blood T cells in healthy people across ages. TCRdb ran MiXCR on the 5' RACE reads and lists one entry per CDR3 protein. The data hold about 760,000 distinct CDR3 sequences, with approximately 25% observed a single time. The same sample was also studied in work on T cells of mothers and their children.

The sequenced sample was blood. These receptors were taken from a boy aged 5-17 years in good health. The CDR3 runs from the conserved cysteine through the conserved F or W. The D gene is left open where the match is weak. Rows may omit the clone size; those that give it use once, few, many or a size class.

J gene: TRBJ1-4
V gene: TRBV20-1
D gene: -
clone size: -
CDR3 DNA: TGCGGTGCTAGATTGAGTATGGCAGCCTTTAATGAAAAACTGTTTTTT
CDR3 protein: CGARLSMAAFNEKLFF

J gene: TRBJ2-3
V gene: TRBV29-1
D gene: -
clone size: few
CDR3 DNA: TGCAGCGTTGGAGGCGTTGTGGGCGCGCAGCAGTATTTT
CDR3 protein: CSVGGVVGAQQYF

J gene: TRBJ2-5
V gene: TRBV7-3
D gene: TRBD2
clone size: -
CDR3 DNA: TGTGCCAGCAGCTTAGGCGGGGGGGCCGTGGAGACCCAGTACTTC
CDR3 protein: CASSLGGGAVETQYF

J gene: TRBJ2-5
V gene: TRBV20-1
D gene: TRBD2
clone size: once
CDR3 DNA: TGCAGTGCTAGAGTAGATGATGAAGGGAGGGTGGAGACCCAGTACTTC
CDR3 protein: CSARVDDEGRVETQYF

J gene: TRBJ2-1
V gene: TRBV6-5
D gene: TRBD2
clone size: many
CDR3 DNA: TGTGCCAGCAGTCTGGGGGGGAGTGAGCAGTTCTTC
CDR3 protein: CASSLGGSEQFF

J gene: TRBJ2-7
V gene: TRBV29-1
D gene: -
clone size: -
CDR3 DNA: TGCAGCGTCCGGGGGGCAGTTAGCTACGAGCAGTACTTC
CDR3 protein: CSVRGAVSYEQYF

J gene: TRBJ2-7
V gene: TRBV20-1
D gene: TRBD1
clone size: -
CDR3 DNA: TGCAGTGCTAGTGGGAAAGACAGGGCCCCCTACGAGCAGTACTTC
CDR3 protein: CSASGKDRAPYEQYF

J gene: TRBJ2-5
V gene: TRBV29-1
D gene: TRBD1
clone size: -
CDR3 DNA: TGCAGCCTGGGACAGACTAAAGAGACCCAGTACTTC
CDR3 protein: CSLGQTKETQYF

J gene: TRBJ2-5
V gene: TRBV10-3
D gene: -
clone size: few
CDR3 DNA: TGTGCCATCAGTGAGTTCCGGGACGGTGCAGAGACCCAGTACTTC
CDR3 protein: CAISEFRDGAETQYF

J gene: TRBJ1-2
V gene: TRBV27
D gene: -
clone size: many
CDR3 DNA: TGTGCCAGCAGTTTGACACTTAACTATGGCTACACCTTC
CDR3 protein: CASSLTLNYGYTF

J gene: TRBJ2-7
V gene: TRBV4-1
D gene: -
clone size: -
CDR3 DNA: TGCGCCAGCAGCCGCACGGGTGAGGCTAGCAGATCCTACGAGCAGTACTTC
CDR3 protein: CASSRTGEASRSYEQYF

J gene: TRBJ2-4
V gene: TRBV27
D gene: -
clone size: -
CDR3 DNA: TGTGCCAGCAGTTTAAACGGGATGGGCAAAAACATTCAGTACTTC
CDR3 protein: CASSLNGMGKNIQYF

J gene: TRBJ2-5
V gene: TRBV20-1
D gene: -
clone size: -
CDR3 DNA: TGCAGTGCTAGCCCCCTAGGGGATCGAACAGAGACCCAGTACTTC
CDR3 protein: CSASPLGDRTETQYF

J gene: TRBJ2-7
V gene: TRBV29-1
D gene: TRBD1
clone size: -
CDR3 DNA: TGCAGCGCCGGGACAGGGCGGGAGCAGTACTTC
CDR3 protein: CSAGTGREQYF

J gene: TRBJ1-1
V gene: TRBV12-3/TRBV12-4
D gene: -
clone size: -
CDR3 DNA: TGTGCCAGCAGTCTTGGGCCAGGAAGAACTGAAGCTTTCTTT
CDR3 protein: CASSLGPGRTEAFF

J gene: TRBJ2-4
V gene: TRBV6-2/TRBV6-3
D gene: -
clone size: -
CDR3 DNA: TGTGCCAGCAGTTACTCGAGATGGGTCAAAAACATTCAGTACTTC
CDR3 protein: CASSYSRWVKNIQYF

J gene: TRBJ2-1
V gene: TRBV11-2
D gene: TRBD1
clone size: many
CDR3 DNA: TGTGCCAGCAGCTTGGACAGGGTAAATGAGCAGTTCTTC
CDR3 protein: CASSLDRVNEQFF

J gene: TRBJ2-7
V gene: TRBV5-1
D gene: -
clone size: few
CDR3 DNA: TGCGCCAGCAGCTTGGCAGGTCGATTATACGAGCAGTACTTC
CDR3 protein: CASSLAGRLYEQYF

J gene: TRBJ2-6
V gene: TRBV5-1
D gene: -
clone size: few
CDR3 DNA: TGCGCCAGCAGCGAGAGTTCCTCTGGGGCCAACGTCCTGACTTTC
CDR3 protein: CASSESSSGANVLTF

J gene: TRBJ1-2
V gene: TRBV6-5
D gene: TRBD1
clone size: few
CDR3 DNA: TGTGCCAGCAGTTCAGGACAGGCCACGGGGTATGGCTACACCTTC
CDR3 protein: CASSSGQATGYGYTF

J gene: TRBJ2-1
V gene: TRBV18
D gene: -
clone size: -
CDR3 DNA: TGTGCCAGCTCACCACTACAGGGTCAGAGCTACAATGAGCAGTTCTTC
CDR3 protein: CASSPLQGQSYNEQFF

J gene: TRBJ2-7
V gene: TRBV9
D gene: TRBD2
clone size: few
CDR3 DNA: TGTGCCAGCAGCGTAGCAGGGTTAGCGGGAGGTCACGAGCAGTACTTC
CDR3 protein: CASSVAGLAGGHEQYF

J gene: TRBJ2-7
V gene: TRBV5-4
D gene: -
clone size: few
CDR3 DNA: TGTGCCAGCAGCTCAAAGGACGTATACGAGCAGTACTTC
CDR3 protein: CASSSKDVYEQYF

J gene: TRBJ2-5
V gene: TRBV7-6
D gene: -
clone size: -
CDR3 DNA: TGTGCCAGCAGCTTAATCGGTTGGGGGGAGACCCAGTACTTC
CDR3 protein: CASSLIGWGETQYF

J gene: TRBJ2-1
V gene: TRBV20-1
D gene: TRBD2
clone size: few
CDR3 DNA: TGCAGTGTGACTAGCGGGGGGTTAACCCCCTACAATGAGCAGTTCTTC
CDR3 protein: CSVTSGGLTPYNEQFF

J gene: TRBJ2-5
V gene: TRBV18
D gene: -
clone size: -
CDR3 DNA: TGTGCCAGCTCACCGTTCCGGTCAGTCCAAGAGACCCAGTACTTC
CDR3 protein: CASSPFRSVQETQYF

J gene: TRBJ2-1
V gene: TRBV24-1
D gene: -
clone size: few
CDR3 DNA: TGTGCCACCGGTTTGTATGGTGAGCAGTTCTTC
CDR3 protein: CATGLYGEQFF

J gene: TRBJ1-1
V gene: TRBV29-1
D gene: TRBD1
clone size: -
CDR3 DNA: TGCAGCGCCCGGGACAGTGCAGCTGAAGCTTTCTTT
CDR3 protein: CSARDSAAEAFF

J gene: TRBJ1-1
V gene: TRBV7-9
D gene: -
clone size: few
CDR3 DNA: TGTGCCAGCAACCCGGACCTCGGGGCTTTCTTT
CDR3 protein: CASNPDLGAFF

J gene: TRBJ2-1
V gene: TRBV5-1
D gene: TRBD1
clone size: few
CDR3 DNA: TGCGCCAGCAGCTTGGTGGGACAGGGTTATAATGAGCAGTTCTTC
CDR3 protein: CASSLVGQGYNEQFF

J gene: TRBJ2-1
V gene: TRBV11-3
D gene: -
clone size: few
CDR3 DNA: TGTGCCAGCAGCTTAGTCTGGGGTGGGGACAATGAGCAGTTCTTC
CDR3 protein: CASSLVWGGDNEQFF

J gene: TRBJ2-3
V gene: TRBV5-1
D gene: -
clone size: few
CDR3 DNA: TGCGCCAGCAGCTTGGCAGGGGCCAGGGATACGCAGTATTTT
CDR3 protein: CASSLAGARDTQYF

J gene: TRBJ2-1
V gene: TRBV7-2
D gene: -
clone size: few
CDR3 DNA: TGTGCCAGCAGCTTAGATGGACTCCGACGGAATGAGCAGTTCTTC
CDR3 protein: CASSLDGLRRNEQFF

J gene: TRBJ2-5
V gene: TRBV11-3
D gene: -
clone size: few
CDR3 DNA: TGTGCCAGCAGCCCACGCCGGGGGTACCGAGAGACCCAGTACTTC
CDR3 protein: CASSPRRGYRETQYF

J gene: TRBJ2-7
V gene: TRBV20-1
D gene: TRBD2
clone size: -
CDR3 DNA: TGCAGTGCTCCGACTAGCGGGGCCTACGAGCAGTACTTC
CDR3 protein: CSAPTSGAYEQYF

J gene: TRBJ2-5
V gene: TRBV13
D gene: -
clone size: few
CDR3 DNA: TGTGCCAGCCAAGCTTGGGAAGGGGAGACCCAGTACTTC
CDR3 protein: CASQAWEGETQYF

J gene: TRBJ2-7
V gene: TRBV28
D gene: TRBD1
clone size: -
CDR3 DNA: TGTGCCAGCACCCGGGACAGGGATGGCTACGAGCAGTACTTC
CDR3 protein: CASTRDRDGYEQYF